Shown below are 20 T cell receptor beta chains from a single sample sequenced in a study of T-cell memory formation after mild COVID-19. TCRdb recomputed calls from the 5' RACE reads with MiXCR, one row per CDR3 protein. The data show approximately 300,000 distinct CDR3 sequences, less than 9.5% seen once. Sequencing used PBMCs or a T cell subset sorted from them (not recorded which). The receptors were gathered from a man aged 18-30 years who had mild COVID-19 (a few samples of this study predate the infection). Cell type and time point are not known.

V usage is TRBV5-5 and J usage is TRBJ1-1; D unresolved. The CDR3 runs 13 residues. With 2 bases removed from V and 0 bases from J, the gap between germline ends came to 5 bases. CDR1 is SGHKS and CDR2 is YYEKEE in the germline V gene (reference sequence). This CDR3 reads CASSLFLNTEAFF. DNA of the CDR3: TGTGCCAGCAGCTTATTCCTGAACACTGAAGCTTTCTTT.

This clonotype was seen a handful of times. J is TRBJ2-5 and V is TRBV2, with D perhaps being TRBD1 or TRBD2 (5 bases each). CDR1 and CDR2 from the germline V gene are SNHLY and FYNNEI. This CDR3 is built from 12 residues. Trimming removed 6 bases at V and 1 base at J, with 6 bases between. CDR3 DNA: TGTGCCAGCAGGGGGGTCCAAGAGACCCAGTACTTC. Translated, it gives CASRGVQETQYF.

In this sample, this clonotype turned up a few times. The gene calls are TRBV5-1 and TRBJ1-3; 9 bases fit TRBD1. The germline gives CDR1 SGHRS, CDR2 YFSETQ. Trimming at V came to 4 bases and at J to 4 bases, leaving 9 bases not matched to a gene. The CDR3 spans 16 residues. In DNA, the CDR3 is TGCGCCAGCAGCCATCCCGGACAGGGGACGGGAAACACCATATATTTT. As protein: CASSHPGQGTGNTIYF.

This clonotype has more than one count but fewer than ten. The rearrangement joins TRBV7-2 to TRBJ2-2, with TRBD1 identical over 10 bases. The germline gives CDR1 SGHTA, CDR2 FQGNSA. This CDR3 contains 16 residues. J lost 5 bases, V lost 7 bases, and 10 bases had no gene match. In DNA form, the CDR3 reads TGTGCCAGCACCCTCTGGACAGGGGGAGGTACCGGGGAGCTGTTTTTT. This gives the protein CASTLWTGGGTGELFF.

The genes are TRBV5-4 and TRBJ1-2; perhaps TRBD1 as D (6 bases). CDR3 length equals 14 residues. Germline V gives CDR1 SGHNT, CDR2 YYREEE (reference sequence). The V end was cut by 1 base, the J end by 4 bases, with 11 bases between. The CDR3 sequence: CASSLKQGGYGYTF. CDR3 bases: TGTGCCAGCAGCTTGAAACAGGGAGGCTATGGCTACACCTTC. The variable domain in full, with the rest retrieved from reference TRBV5-4 and TRBJ1-2, is ETGVTQSPTHLIKTRGQQVTLRCSSQSGHNTVSWYQQALGQGPQFIFQYYREEENGRGNFPPRFSGLQFPNYSSELNVNALELDDSALYLCASSLKQGGYGYTFGSGTRLTVV.

This clonotype was detected a few times. The rearrangement links TRBV7-9 to TRBJ2-5; D assignment may be TRBD1 or TRBD2 (5 bases each). The germline V and J ends were trimmed by 1 base and 2 bases, with 11 bases remaining between them. Per germline, CDR1 SEHNR and CDR2 FQNEAQ (reference sequence). The CDR3 loop spans 15 amino acids. The CDR3 is CASSLEGPGQETQYF. CDR3 nucleotide sequence: TGTGCCAGCAGCTTAGAGGGACCAGGACAAGAGACCCAGTACTTC.

This clonotype was observed a handful of times. The V gene is TRBV5-4, the J gene TRBJ2-3; no reliable D call. V gave up 3 bases and J gave up 0 bases, with 11 bases separating them. There are 15 residues in the CDR3. Germline CDR1 is SGHNT and CDR2 is YYREEE (reference sequence). The CDR3 spells CASSYDSSSTDTQYF. The CDR3 bases are TGTGCCAGCAGCTACGACTCCTCTAGCACAGATACGCAGTATTTT.

This clonotype was counted between two and nine times. The rearrangement joins TRBV5-5 to TRBJ2-1; 12 bases are a match to TRBD2. The J segment lost 9 bases and the V segment lost 5 bases, leaving 6 bases of the junction unmatched. CDR1 and CDR2 (germline): SGHKS, YYEKEE (reference sequence). The CDR3 length is 14 residues. This chain's CDR3 is CASSRTSGDGEQFF. CDR3 DNA: TGTGCCAGCAGTCGGACTAGCGGGGACGGTGAGCAGTTCTTC.

The chain uses TRBV4-1 and TRBJ2-7; D might be TRBD2 (6 bases). This CDR3 comprises 11 residues. From germline, CDR1 is MGHRA and CDR2 YSYEKL. V gave up 6 bases and J gave up 9 bases, with 12 bases separating them. The DNA for the CDR3 is TGCGCCAGCAGTCTCCAGGGAGGGCAGTACTTC. Protein sequence: CASSLQGGQYF.

V and J are TRBV5-6 and TRBJ2-2; 7 bases agree with TRBD1. The germline gives CDR1 SGHDT, CDR2 YYEEEE. This CDR3 has 14 amino acids. Trimming at V came to 4 bases and at J to 7 bases, leaving 7 bases not matched to a gene. The CDR3 loop is CASSMTGWIGELFF. CDR3 nucleotides: TGTGCCAGCAGCATGACAGGGTGGATCGGGGAGCTGTTTTTT. The whole variable domain, filled in from reference TRBV5-6 and TRBJ2-2, reads DAGVTQSPTHLIKTRGQQVTLRCSPKSGHDTVSWYQQALGQGPQFIFQYYEEEERQRGNFPDRFSGHQFPNYSSELNVNALLLGDSALYLCASSMTGWIGELFFGEGSRLTVL.

This clonotype came up many times. The chain combines TRBV18 with TRBJ2-7; 9 bases are shared with TRBD1. The V segment lost 3 bases and the J segment 2 bases; nucleotides outside the gene matches: 2. The germline V gene encodes CDR1 KGHSH and CDR2 LQKENI. This CDR3 contains 14 residues. In DNA, the CDR3 is TGTGCCAGCTCACCGCGACAGGGGGCCTACGAGCAGTACTTC. Encoded protein: CASSPRQGAYEQYF.

The V call is TRBV5-4, the J call TRBJ2-3; 7 bases map to TRBD2. The CDR3 is 17 residues long. J lost 0 bases, V lost 6 bases, and 13 bases had no gene match. Germline CDR1 is SGHNT and CDR2 is YYREEE (reference sequence). Here the CDR3 DNA reads TGTGCCAGCAATCGCGCGGGGGAACGAAGAAGCACAGATACGCAGTATTTT. Protein: CASNRAGERRSTDTQYF.

This sequence joins TRBV20-1 and TRBJ2-3; the match to TRBD2 covers 13 bases. The CDR3 has 17 amino acids. CDR1 and CDR2 from the germline V gene are DFQATT and SNEGSKA (reference sequence). V lost 6 bases, J lost 0 bases, and 9 bases stayed unmatched. DNA of the CDR3: TGCAGTGCAACCACTAGCGGGGGGGACGCTAGCACAGATACGCAGTATTTT. It specifies CSATTSGGDASTDTQYF.

This clonotype has at least ten counts. This rearrangement joins TRBV5-1 to TRBJ2-3; 9 bases line up with TRBD2. J gave up 11 bases and V 2 bases, and 9 bases lay outside the gene matches. Germline V gene sequence: CDR1 SGHRS, CDR2 YFSETQ. The CDR3 runs 14 residues. The DNA of the CDR3 is TGCGCCAGCAGCTTTGCGGGGGGGCCAGTTAAGCAGTATTTT. Encoded protein: CASSFAGGPVKQYF.

This clonotype has more than one count but fewer than ten. The chain couples TRBV10-2 to TRBJ1-1; 7 bases are a match to TRBD1. The V and J ends lost 4 bases and 1 base, in that order; junction bases with no gene match: 9. Per the germline V gene, CDR1 is WSHSY and CDR2 is SAAADI. CDR3 length: 16 amino acids. The CDR3 here is CASSGKTDRKNTEAFF. CDR3 sequence (DNA): TGCGCCAGCAGTGGCAAGACGGACAGGAAGAACACTGAAGCTTTCTTT.

Many counts were recorded for this clonotype. V usage is TRBV20-1 and J usage is TRBJ1-1, with D unclear. V was clipped by 2 bases and J by 4 bases, with 11 bases between them. Germline assignment: CDR1 DFQATT and CDR2 SNEGSKA (reference sequence). This CDR3 spans 13 amino acids. The CDR3 loop is CSARFAGTTEAFF. The CDR3, as DNA: TGCAGTGCTAGATTCGCAGGAACCACTGAAGCTTTCTTT.

The V call is TRBV5-1, the J call TRBJ1-1, with D possibly TRBD1 on 6 matching bases. Germline-derived CDR1 and CDR2 are SGHRS and YFSETQ. V was trimmed by 0 bases and J by 8 bases, leaving 17 bases between them. The CDR3 extends over 15 amino acids. The CDR3 here is CASSLDGRGGSEAFF. In nucleotides, the CDR3 is TGCGCCAGCAGCTTGGACGGCAGGGGAGGGTCCGAAGCTTTCTTT.

This clonotype was seen a few times. The gene calls are TRBV6-5 and TRBJ1-5, with TRBD1 matching 8 bases. CDR1 and CDR2 from the germline V gene are MNHEY and SVGAGI. J was trimmed by 7 bases and V by 6 bases; bases with no gene match: 8. There are 14 residues in the CDR3. CDR3: CASSRDRGGQPQHF. DNA for the CDR3: TGTGCCAGCAGCCGCGACAGGGGAGGCCAGCCCCAGCATTTT.

The chain recombines TRBV4-1 with TRBJ2-1; D is possibly TRBD1 (6 bases). CDR1 and CDR2 (germline): MGHRA, YSYEKL. The CDR3 runs to 14 residues. V lost 0 bases to trimming and J lost 5 bases, with 8 bases between them. The CDR3 protein is CASSQEGANNEQFF. The CDR3 DNA sequence: TGCGCCAGCAGCCAAGAGGGGGCTAACAATGAGCAGTTCTTC.

The rearrangement uses TRBV7-2 and TRBJ2-3; D is perhaps TRBD1 (6 bases). With 6 bases removed from V and 2 bases from J, the gap between germline ends came to 12 bases. CDR1 is SGHTA and CDR2 is FQGNSA in the germline V gene. The CDR3 covers 14 residues. The CDR3: CASRRTGNTDTQYF. DNA for the CDR3: TGTGCCAGCAGGCGAACAGGGAACACAGATACGCAGTATTTT.